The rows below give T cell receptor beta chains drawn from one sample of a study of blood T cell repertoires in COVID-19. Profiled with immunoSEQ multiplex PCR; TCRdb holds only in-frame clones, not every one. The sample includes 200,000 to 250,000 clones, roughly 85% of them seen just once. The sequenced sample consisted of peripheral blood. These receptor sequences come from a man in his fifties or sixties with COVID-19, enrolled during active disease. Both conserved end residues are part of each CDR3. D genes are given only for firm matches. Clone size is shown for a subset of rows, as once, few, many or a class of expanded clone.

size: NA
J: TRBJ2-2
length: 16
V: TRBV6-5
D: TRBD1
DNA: TGTGCCAGCAGTTACCTCAGACAGGGGGGAACCGGGGAGCTGTTTTTT
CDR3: CASSYLRQGGTGELFF

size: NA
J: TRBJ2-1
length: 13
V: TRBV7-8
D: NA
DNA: TGTGCCAGCAGAGGACTGCTCTACAATGAGCAGTTCTTC
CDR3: CASRGLLYNEQFF

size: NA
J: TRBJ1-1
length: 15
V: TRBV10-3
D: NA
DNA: TGTGCCATCAGTGAAACAGGGTCGGGAGGGACTGAAGCTTTCTTT
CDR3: CAISETGSGGTEAFF

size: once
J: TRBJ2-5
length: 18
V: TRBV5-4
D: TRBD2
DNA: TGTGCCAGCAGCTTTTTCCTTAATGGCGGGGGGGCCCAGGAGACCCAGTACTTC
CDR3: CASSFFLNGGGAQETQYF

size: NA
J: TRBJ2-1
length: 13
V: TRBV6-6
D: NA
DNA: TGTGCCAGCAGTGGACCCAGGGGAGATGAGCAGTTCTTC
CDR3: CASSGPRGDEQFF

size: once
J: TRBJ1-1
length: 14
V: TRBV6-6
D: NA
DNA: TGTGCCAGCAGTTATAACGGGAGAAACACTGAAGCTTTCTTT
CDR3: CASSYNGRNTEAFF

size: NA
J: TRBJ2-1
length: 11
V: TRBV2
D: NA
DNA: TGTGCCAGCTCCGGGAACAATGAGCAGTTCTTC
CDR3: CASSGNNEQFF

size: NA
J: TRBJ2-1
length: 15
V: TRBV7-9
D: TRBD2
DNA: TGTGCCAGCAGCCCGCTATGGACTAGCGAAAATGAGCAGTTCTTC
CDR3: CASSPLWTSENEQFF

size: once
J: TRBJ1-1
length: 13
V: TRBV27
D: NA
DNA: TGTGCCAGCAGTTTAGTAGTGAACACTGAAGCTTTCTTT
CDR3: CASSLVVNTEAFF

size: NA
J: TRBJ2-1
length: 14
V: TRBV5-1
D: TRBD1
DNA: TGCGCCAGTAGCCGGGACAGGGCATACAATGAGCAGTTCTTC
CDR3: CASSRDRAYNEQFF

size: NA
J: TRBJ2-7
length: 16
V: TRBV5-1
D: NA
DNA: TGCGCCAGCAGCTTGGAATCAGGAACCTTCGTCTACGAGCAGTACTTC
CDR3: CASSLESGTFVYEQYF

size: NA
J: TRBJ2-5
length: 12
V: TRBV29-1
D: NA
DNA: TGCAGCGTAGAGGGAGGGGGTTCGACCCAGTACTTC
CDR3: CSVEGGGSTQYF

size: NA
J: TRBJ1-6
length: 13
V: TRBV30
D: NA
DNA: TGTGCCTGGAGCGGTCCAACGAGTTCACCCCTCCACTTT
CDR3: CAWSGPTSSPLHF

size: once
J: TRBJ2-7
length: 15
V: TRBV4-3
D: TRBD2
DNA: TGCGCCAGCAGCCAGACTAGCGGGGGGGCACACGAGCAGTACTTC
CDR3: CASSQTSGGAHEQYF

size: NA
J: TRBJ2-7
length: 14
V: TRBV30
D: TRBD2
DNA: TGTGCCTGGACTCAGGGACTAGCGCCCTACGAGCAGTACTTC
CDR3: CAWTQGLAPYEQYF

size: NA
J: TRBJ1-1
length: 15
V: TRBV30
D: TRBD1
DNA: TGTGCCTGGAGTTGGGCAGGGGGTATGAACACTGAAGCTTTCTTT
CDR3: CAWSWAGGMNTEAFF

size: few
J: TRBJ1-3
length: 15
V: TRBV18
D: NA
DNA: TGTGCCAGCTCACAGCGAGGACAGTCTGGAAACACCATATATTTT
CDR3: CASSQRGQSGNTIYF

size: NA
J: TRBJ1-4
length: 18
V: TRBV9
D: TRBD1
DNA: TGTGCCAGCAGCGTAGGGTCCGGGACAGGGGGCACTAATGAAAAACTGTTTTTT
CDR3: CASSVGSGTGGTNEKLFF

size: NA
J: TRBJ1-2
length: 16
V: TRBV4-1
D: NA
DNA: TGCGCCAGCAGCCAAGAAGAAGGTATGACAGGTACTGGCTACACCTTC
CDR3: CASSQEEGMTGTGYTF

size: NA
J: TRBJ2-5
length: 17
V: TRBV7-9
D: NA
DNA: TGTGCCAGCAGACCCAAGGCTGGGGTCGGCGGGCCAGAGACCCAGTACTTC
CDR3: CASRPKAGVGGPETQYF

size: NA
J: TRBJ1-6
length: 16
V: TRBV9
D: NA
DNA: TGTGCCAGCAGCGTATCGGAGGGCTCCTATAATTCACCCCTCCACTTT
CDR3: CASSVSEGSYNSPLHF

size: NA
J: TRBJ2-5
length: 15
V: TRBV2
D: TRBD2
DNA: TGTGCCAGCAGTGGAGTAGCGGGGGCCCAAGAGACCCAGTACTTC
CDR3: CASSGVAGAQETQYF

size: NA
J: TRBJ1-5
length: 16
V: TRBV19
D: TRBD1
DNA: TGTGCCAGTAGTATAGCAGGGGGCGAGAGCAATCAGCCCCAGCATTTT
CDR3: CASSIAGGESNQPQHF

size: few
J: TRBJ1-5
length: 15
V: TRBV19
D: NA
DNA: TGTGCCAGTAGTCCTTACAGGGCAAGCAATCAGCCCCAGCATTTT
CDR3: CASSPYRASNQPQHF

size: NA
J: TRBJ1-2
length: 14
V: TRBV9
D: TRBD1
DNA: TGTGCCAGCAGCGCCCGGGACAGGGACTATGGCTACACCTTC
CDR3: CASSARDRDYGYTF